These 28 T cell receptor beta chains share one sample of origin, sequenced in a study of T cells in Graves' hyperthyroidism and ophthalmopathy. TCR beta CDR3 regions were amplified from RNA transcripts. An initial round of RT-PCR targeting the TCR CDR3 relied on the HTBI primer set. MiXCR, applied by TCRdb to the multiplex PCR reads, yields one record per CDR3 protein. There are around 580,000 distinct CDR3 sequences in the sample; 46% occur only once, and more than 7.5% lies in the top ten. What was sequenced was peripheral blood or thyroid tissue (not recorded which). These receptors were taken from a woman between 18 and 30 years old with Graves' hyperthyroidism.

This clonotype was found a few times. The chain has TRBV6-5 and TRBJ1-4; D is unresolved. This CDR3 region has 17 residues. V was clipped by 5 bases and J by 2 bases, with 18 bases between them. From germline, CDR1 is MNHEY and CDR2 SVGAGI. The DNA for the CDR3 is TGTGCCAGCAGTGAATCGGGCAGCCGATGGACTAATGAAAAACTGTTTTTT. Translation gives CASSESGSRWTNEKLFF.

V gene TRBV5-1 combines with J gene TRBJ2-2, with D maybe TRBD1 (5 bases). V dropped 0 bases and J dropped 1 base, with 16 bases sitting between them. The CDR3 runs 18 residues. Germline V CDR1 and CDR2: SGHRS, YFSETQ. The CDR3 sequence is CASSLEIGAPENTGELFF. The CDR3 DNA reads as TGCGCCAGCAGCTTGGAAATAGGGGCTCCAGAGAACACCGGGGAGCTGTTTTTT. Full variable domain (missing parts from reference TRBV5-1 and TRBJ2-2): KAGVTQTPRYLIKTRGQQVTLSCSPISGHRSVSWYQQTPGQGLQFLFEYFSETQRNKGNFPGRFSGRQFSNSRSEMNVSTLELGDSALYLCASSLEIGAPENTGELFFGEGSRLTVL.

In this sample, this clonotype turned up once. The chain joins TRBV10-2 to TRBJ2-7; D possibly corresponds to TRBD2 (5 bases). Germline V gene data show CDR1 as WSHSY and CDR2 as SAAADI. The V end lost 7 bases, the J end lost 7 bases, and 20 bases lay between the germline ends. The CDR3 is made up of 14 amino acids. The DNA for the CDR3 is TGCGCCAGCACCGAGGTGGGGAGTCTGAATGAGCAGTACTTC. Translated: CASTEVGSLNEQYF.

The CDR3: CAREASNYGYTF. CDR3 nucleotide sequence: TGTGCTAGAGAGGCCAGTAACTATGGCTACACCTTC. J is TRBJ1-2 and V is TRBV25-1; D ambiguous. The CDR3 consists of 12 residues. CDR1 and CDR2 (germline): MGHDK, SYGVNS.

The chain combines TRBV24-1 with TRBJ1-1; the D is unclear. CDR3 size: 10 residues. Trimming cost V 12 bases and J 6 bases, with 10 bases left between them. CDR1 and CDR2 from the germline V gene are KGHDR and SFDVKD. CDR3 DNA: TGTGCCGCCGGTATCGCTGAAGCTTTCTTT. Translating it yields CAAGIAEAFF.

This chain uses TRBV29-1 with TRBJ2-7; the match to TRBD1 covers 12 bases. The CDR3 has 14 residues. Germline CDR1 SQVTM, CDR2 ANQGSEA. V lost 4 bases and J lost 8; bases outside the gene matches: 9. The CDR3 reads CSVVPGTGGSQQYF. The CDR3, as DNA: TGCAGCGTTGTACCTGGGACAGGGGGCTCTCAGCAGTACTTC.

This clonotype was counted at least ten times. CDR3 region: CASSLARDSYEQYF. The CDR3 coding sequence is TGTGCCAGCAGCTTAGCCAGGGACAGCTACGAGCAGTACTTC. This chain joins TRBV7-2 and TRBJ2-7; TRBD1 agrees at 7 bases. This CDR3 region has 14 residues. Germline V gene lookup returns CDR1 SGHTA and CDR2 FQGNSA. The V gene end was trimmed by 0 bases and the J gene end by 3 bases; junction bases not matched to a gene: 2.

The table lists this clonotype with a few counts. CDR3 residues: CATSDDSGRRTYNEQFF. The CDR3 DNA reads TGTGCCACCAGTGATGATAGCGGGAGAAGAACCTACAATGAGCAGTTCTTC. The chain recombines TRBV24-1 with TRBJ2-1; 9 bases line up with TRBD2. The CDR3 consists of 17 residues. After removal of 3 bases from V and 2 bases from J, the junction contained 7 bases not matched to a gene. CDR1 and CDR2 (germline): KGHDR, SFDVKD.

Comment on this clonotype: The junction shows a germline mismatch at one end, possibly a read error. J is TRBJ2-7 and V is TRBV10-3; weak D call: TRBD2 (5 bases). This CDR3 has 16 residues. CDR1 and CDR2 from the germline V gene are ENHRY and SYGVKD. CDR3 in DNA: TGTGCCATCAGTGAGTCAAGCGGACGGACGAACTACGAGCAGAACTTC. Translating it yields CAISESSGRTNYEQNF.

The gene calls are TRBV6-6 and TRBJ2-2; 7 nucleotides agree with TRBD2. Germline V gene sequence: CDR1 MNHNY, CDR2 SVGAGI (reference sequence). Trimming at V came to 10 bases and at J to 7 bases, leaving 12 bases not matched to a gene. There are 14 residues in the CDR3. The CDR3 DNA sequence: TGTGCCACTCTTGGGCGGGAGCGGGACGGGGAGCTGTTTTTT. It yields the protein CATLGRERDGELFF.

Notes on this clonotype: Since a much larger clone is just one base distant, this may be a read error. The chain uses TRBV6-6 and TRBJ1-5, with TRBD1 as a possible D gene (5 bases). Germline V lookup: CDR1 MNHNY, CDR2 SVGAGI (reference sequence). With 4 bases removed from V and 2 bases from J, the gap between germline ends came to 12 bases. This CDR3 spans 15 amino acids. The CDR3 reads CASSCGAGRNQPQHF. The CDR3 region has the DNA TGTGCCAGCAGTTGCGGGGCAGGGCGCAATCAGCCCCAGCATTTT.

There are many counts of this clonotype. The chain couples TRBV13 to TRBJ1-1; 9 bases agree with TRBD1. V shed 4 bases, J shed 5 bases, and the junction held 5 bases outside the gene matches. In germline, CDR1 is PRHDT, CDR2 FYEKMQ (reference sequence). This CDR3 is 14 amino acids long. This CDR3 is CASSYRTGETEAFF. Here the CDR3 DNA reads TGTGCCAGCAGCTACCGGACAGGGGAGACTGAAGCTTTCTTT.

This clonotype was counted ten times or more. This chain links TRBV24-1 with TRBJ2-4, with D tentatively TRBD2 (6 bases). Germline CDR1 and CDR2: KGHDR and SFDVKD. Trimming pared 4 bases from V and 9 bases from J, leaving 9 bases between. This CDR3 has 12 amino acids. The CDR3 nucleotides read TGTGCCACCAGTGAGGAGGGTAGCATTCAGTACTTC. It codes for CATSEEGSIQYF.

This clonotype was recorded at least ten times. V is TRBV24-1 and J is TRBJ1-5; 10 nucleotides line up with TRBD1. The CDR3 spans 15 residues. Germline V gene sequence: CDR1 KGHDR, CDR2 SFDVKD. V lost 5 bases, J lost 6 bases, and 6 bases stayed unmatched. CDR3 sequence: CATSGPGQGFQPQHF. The CDR3 nucleotides are TGTGCCACCAGTGGACCGGGACAGGGGTTTCAGCCCCAGCATTTT.

The chain carries TRBV7-2 and TRBJ2-7; tentative D call: TRBD2 (6 bases). The V end was cut by 5 bases, the J end by 4 bases, with 15 bases between. Germline V gene data show CDR1 as SGHTA and CDR2 as FQGNSA. CDR3 length: 14 amino acids. The CDR3 nucleotides are TGTGCCAGCAGCCCGATGGGGCGGGGTTACGAGCAGTACTTC. Protein sequence: CASSPMGRGYEQYF.

This clonotype occurred many times. This rearrangement joins TRBV7-3 to TRBJ1-6, with D perhaps TRBD1 (5 bases). Germline lookup yields CDR1 SGHTA and CDR2 FQGTGA. Trimming pared 5 bases from V and 6 bases from J, leaving 11 bases between. The length of the CDR3 is 14 residues. The chain's CDR3 is CASSTRGGNSPLHF. The CDR3 nucleotides are TGTGCCAGCAGCACCCGGGGCGGTAATTCACCCCTCCACTTT. Supplemented by reference TRBV7-3 and TRBJ1-6, the full variable domain reads GAGVSQTPSNKVTEKGKYVELRCDPISGHTALYWYRQSLGQGPEFLIYFQGTGAADDSGLPNDRFFAVRPEGSVSTLKIQRTERGDSAVYLCASSTRGGNSPLHFGNGTRLTVT.

This clonotype came up many times. The chain employs TRBV24-1 and TRBJ2-6; D tentatively fits TRBD1 or TRBD2 (5 bases each). This CDR3 has 18 amino acids. Germline V gene data show CDR1 as KGHDR and CDR2 as SFDVKD. V was pared by 5 bases and J by 2 bases, with 18 bases between. CDR3: CATSAPGPTRAGANVLTF. DNA of the CDR3: TGTGCCACCAGTGCACCGGGACCGACCCGCGCTGGGGCCAACGTCCTGACTTTC.

The chain uses TRBV10-3 and TRBJ2-7; 13 positions agree with TRBD2. This CDR3 has 15 amino acids. J lost 6 bases, V lost 7 bases, and 9 bases had no gene match. From germline, CDR1 is ENHRY and CDR2 SYGVKD. In DNA, the CDR3 is TGTGCCATCATAAGAAGCGGACTAGCGGGAGTCGAGCAGTACTTC. This gives the protein CAIIRSGLAGVEQYF.

A single count supports this clonotype. The chain has TRBV12-3 or TRBV12-4 and TRBJ2-5; 9 bases line up with TRBD1. CDR3 size: 14 residues. V was pared by 6 bases and J by 5 bases, with 7 bases of the junction left unmatched. The CDR3 DNA reads TGTGCCAGCAGCAACCGGGACAGGGTGGAGACCCAGTACTTC. It encodes CASSNRDRVETQYF.

Regarding this clonotype: Here the CDR3 omits its conserved ending phenylalanine or tryptophan, so a read error is the likely source. The limits of the CDR3 on the DNA are not certain, so only TCRdb's listed CDR3 is given. V usage is TRBV7-8 and J usage is TRBJ2-7; the listed D gene, TRBD2, was not tested against the DNA. The CDR3 extends over 12 residues, inclusive of both ends. CDR1 and CDR2 (germline): SGHVS, FQNEAQ. CDR3 loop: CASGRDFPTSST.

Ten or more counts support this clonotype. The chain carries TRBV24-1 and TRBJ1-2; D gene uncertain. The CDR3 contains 14 residues. Germline CDR1 KGHDR, CDR2 SFDVKD. V lost 1 base and J 5 bases, leaving 10 bases between the germline ends. This CDR3 is CATSDFGQSYGYTF. The CDR3 DNA reads as TGTGCCACCAGTGATTTTGGCCAGTCTTATGGCTACACCTTC.

On this clonotype itself: A read error is likely, as this CDR3 ends without the conserved phenylalanine or tryptophan. The DNA is omitted, as the CDR3 cannot be located on it reliably, and the CDR3 follows TCRdb's listing. The V and J genes are TRBV7-2 and TRBJ1-3. CDR1 and CDR2 from the germline V gene are SGHTA and FQGNSA. Inclusive of both ends, the CDR3 amounts to 8 amino acids. The CDR3 reads CASSLTLA.

The CDR3 nucleotides read TGTGCCAGCAGCACCGGATATGGGACTCGCGGCTACACCTTC. Amino acid sequence: CASSTGYGTRGYTF. The genes are TRBV2 and TRBJ1-2; perhaps TRBD1 as D (5 bases). The germline V gene has CDR1 SNHLY and CDR2 FYNNEI. This CDR3 comprises 14 residues. V was shortened by 6 bases and J by 8 bases, with 19 bases between the two germline ends.

As for this clonotype: A much larger clone lies a single base off, so this may be a read error. The genes are TRBV2 and TRBJ1-1, with TRBD1 as a possible D gene (5 bases). V was clipped by 2 bases and J by 9 bases, with 13 bases between them. This CDR3 has 13 residues. Per the germline V gene, CDR1 is SNHLY and CDR2 is FYNNEI. CDR3 in amino acids: CASSERTGRQAFF. The CDR3 DNA sequence: TGTGCCAGCAGTGAACGTACGGGACGGCAAGCTTTCTTT.

The chain has TRBV29-1 and TRBJ2-7; D gene unclear. V was trimmed by 7 bases and J by 1 base, leaving 11 bases between them. CDR1 is SQVTM and CDR2 is ANQGSEA in the germline V gene. The CDR3 spans 12 residues. DNA of the CDR3: TGCAGCGACCCCCTGGCATCCTACGAGCAGTACTTC. It specifies CSDPLASYEQYF.

This sequence joins TRBV10-3 and TRBJ2-5, with 12 positions matching TRBD2. This CDR3 has 16 amino acids. The V and J ends lost 4 bases and 11 bases, in that order; junction bases with no gene match: 14. The V gene's germline CDR1 is ENHRY and CDR2 SYGVKD. CDR3 DNA sequence: TGTGCCATCAGTGCCCTAGCGGGAGGGCCATGGAATGAGCAGTACTTC. This translates into CAISALAGGPWNEQYF.

The chain employs TRBV29-1 and TRBJ2-7, with D uncertain. The germline V and J ends were trimmed by 8 bases and 7 bases, with 15 bases remaining between them. This CDR3 has 11 amino acids. Germline CDR1 reads SQVTM; CDR2 reads ANQGSEA. Here the CDR3 reads CSLSPDPEQYF. CDR3 nucleotide sequence: TGCAGCTTAAGCCCAGACCCAGAGCAGTACTTC.

A word on this clonotype: Relative to the germline gene, one junction end is altered; a read error may explain this. This chain links TRBV7-9 with TRBJ1-4; D remains ambiguous. This CDR3 has 14 residues. Germline-derived CDR1 and CDR2 are SEHNR and FQNEAQ (reference sequence). The CDR3 sequence is CASSLGRTDEKLFF. DNA for the CDR3: TGTGCCAGCAGCTTAGGTCGAACTGATGAAAAACTGTTTTTT.